This is a list of T cell receptor beta chains from one sample in a study of cytomegalovirus exposure and HLA in healthy donors. TCRdb keeps only in-frame clones here, not all; method: immunoSEQ multiplex PCR. The sample has under 150,000 clones; about 88% are singletons. The sample was PBMCs. Receptors originate from a man aged 18 to 35 in good health and CMV-seropositive. CDR3s include the opening cysteine and the closing phenylalanine or tryptophan. D genes are given only for firm matches.

j_gene,d_gene,v_gene,CDR3aa,CDR3nt
TRBJ2-7,-,TRBV27,CASSLSFEQSFSYEQYF,TGTGCCAGCAGTTTATCGTTCGAACAGAGTTTCTCCTACGAGCAGTACTTC
TRBJ2-7,TRBD1,TRBV5-4,CASSWSLTGTYEQYF,TGTGCCAGCAGCTGGAGTCTGACAGGGACCTACGAGCAGTACTTC
TRBJ2-7,TRBD1,TRBV2,CASSDPTGGPDEQYF,TGTGCCAGCAGTGATCCGACAGGGGGCCCTGACGAGCAGTACTTC
TRBJ2-7,TRBD2,TRBV9,CASSHTSGRTHYEQYF,TGTGCCAGCAGCCACACTAGCGGGAGGACCCACTACGAGCAGTACTTC
TRBJ1-1,TRBD1,TRBV5-6,CASSHRGRGSEAFF,TGTGCCAGCAGCCACAGGGGGCGCGGCTCTGAAGCTTTCTTT
TRBJ2-1,-,TRBV7-6,CASSHYNEQFF,TGTGCCAGCAGCCACTACAATGAGCAGTTCTTC
TRBJ2-3,-,TRBV15,CATSDPSTGGTDTQYF,TGTGCCACCAGCGATCCTAGCACCGGAGGCACAGATACGCAGTATTTT
TRBJ2-7,TRBD2,TRBV19,CASSISVAGVYEQYF,TGTGCCAGTAGTATATCGGTAGCGGGGGTTTACGAGCAGTACTTC
TRBJ1-1,-,TRBV11-2,CASSLGAGFTEAFF,TGTGCCAGCAGCTTAGGGGCAGGATTCACTGAAGCTTTCTTT
TRBJ2-6,-,TRBV5-4,CASSSGLFRGANVLTF,TGTGCCAGCAGCTCCGGACTATTTAGGGGGGCCAACGTCCTGACTTTC